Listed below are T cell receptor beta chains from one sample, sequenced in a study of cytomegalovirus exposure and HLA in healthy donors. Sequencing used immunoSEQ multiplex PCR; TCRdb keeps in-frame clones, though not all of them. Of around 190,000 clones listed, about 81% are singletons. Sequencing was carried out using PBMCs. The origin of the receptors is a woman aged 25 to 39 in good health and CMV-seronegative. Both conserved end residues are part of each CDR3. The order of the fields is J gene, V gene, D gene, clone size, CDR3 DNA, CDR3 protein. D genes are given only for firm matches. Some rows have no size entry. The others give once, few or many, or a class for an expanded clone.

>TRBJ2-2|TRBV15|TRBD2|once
TGTGCCAGCTCCGGACTAGCGGGTCTTTTGGGCGGGGAGCTGTTTTTT
CASSGLAGLLGGELFF
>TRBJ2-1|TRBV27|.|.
TGTGCCAGCAGTTGGGGCGGGGGCCTATACAATGAGCAGTTCTTC
CASSWGGGLYNEQFF
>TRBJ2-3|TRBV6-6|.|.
TGTGCCAGCAGTTATCCAGGCAGCACAGATACGCAGTATTTT
CASSYPGSTDTQYF
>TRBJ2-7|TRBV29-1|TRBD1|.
TGCAGCGTTGAAGGGAGGGGGGACAGGGCGTTATCCTACGAGCAGTACTTC
CSVEGRGDRALSYEQYF
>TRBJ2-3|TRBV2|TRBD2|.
TGTGCCAGCAGACCCGGGAGCGGGGGGACAGATACGCAGTATTTT
CASRPGSGGTDTQYF
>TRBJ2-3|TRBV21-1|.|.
TGTGCCAGCAGCATGTCTAGCGGGGGGGCGGTGGATACGCAGTATTTT
CASSMSSGGAVDTQYF
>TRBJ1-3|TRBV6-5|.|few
TGTGCCAGCAGTTACTACGGGGGAAGCTCTGGAAACACCATATATTTT
CASSYYGGSSGNTIYF
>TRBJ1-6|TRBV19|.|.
TGTGCCAGTAGTGAGTCGGGACACTTAAATTCACCCCTCCACTTT
CASSESGHLNSPLHF
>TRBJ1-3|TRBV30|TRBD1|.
TGTGCTGCCGACAGGGATTTGAACACCATATATTTT
CAADRDLNTIYF
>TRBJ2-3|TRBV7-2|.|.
TGTGCCAGCAGCCCCTCGGTGAGGTCAGATACGCAGTATTTT
CASSPSVRSDTQYF
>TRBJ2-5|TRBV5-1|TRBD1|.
TGCGCCAGCAGCCCGCTGACAGGGGAGGCGGAGACCCAGTACTTC
CASSPLTGEAETQYF
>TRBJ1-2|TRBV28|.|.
TGTGCCAGGACCGGTCTCCCAGGGTCTAACTATGGCTACACCTTC
CARTGLPGSNYGYTF
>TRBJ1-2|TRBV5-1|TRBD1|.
TGCGCCAGCAGCTTAGGTGCTGACAGGGTAGAGGGCTACACCTTC
CASSLGADRVEGYTF
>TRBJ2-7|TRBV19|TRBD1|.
TGTGCCAGTAGTACCCGGGACAGGGGCCCCTACGAGCAGTACTTC
CASSTRDRGPYEQYF
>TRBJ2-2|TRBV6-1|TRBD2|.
TGTGCCATCAATCCTAGGGGAGGGGCCGGGGAGCTGTTTTTT
CAINPRGGAGELFF
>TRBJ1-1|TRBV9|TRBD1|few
TGTGCCAGCAGCGTAGACTGGGACAGGGAAGCTTTCTTT
CASSVDWDREAFF
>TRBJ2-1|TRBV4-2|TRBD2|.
TGTGCCAGCAGCCAAGATCGACTAGCGGGATACAATGAGCAGTTCTTC
CASSQDRLAGYNEQFF
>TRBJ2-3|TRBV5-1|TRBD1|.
TGCGCCAGCAGGCCGGCCGGGACAGGCACAGATACGCAGTATTTT
CASRPAGTGTDTQYF
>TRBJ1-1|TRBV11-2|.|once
TGTGCCAGCAGCTTAGTTCTCCTGGAAGGCGGCTCTGAAGCTTTCTTT
CASSLVLLEGGSEAFF
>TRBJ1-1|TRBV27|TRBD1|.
TGTGCCAGCGGCCCCTTAGGACAGGGGAGAACTGAAGCTTTCTTT
CASGPLGQGRTEAFF
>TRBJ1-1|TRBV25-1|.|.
TGTGCCAGCAGGATTAACACGAACACTGAAGCTTTCTTT
CASRINTNTEAFF
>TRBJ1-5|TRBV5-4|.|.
TGTGCCAGCAGCTTTGATGGCGGACAGCCCCAGCATTTT
CASSFDGGQPQHF
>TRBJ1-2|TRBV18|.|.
TGTGCCAGCTCACCACCGACAGGCTTGGGCTACACCTTC
CASSPPTGLGYTF
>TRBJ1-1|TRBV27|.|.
TGTGCCAGCAGTTTAACAGAGAACACTGAAGCTTTCTTT
CASSLTENTEAFF
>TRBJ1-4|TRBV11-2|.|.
TGTGCCAGCAGCCCAATTAGGGGCAGTGAAAAACTGTTTTTT
CASSPIRGSEKLFF
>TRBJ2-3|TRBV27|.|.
TGTGCCAGCAGGACAGACTTCACAGATACGCAGTATTTT
CASRTDFTDTQYF
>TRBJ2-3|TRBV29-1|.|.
TGCAGCGTTGGGGAGGTTGTGTCTGATACGCAGTATTTT
CSVGEVVSDTQYF
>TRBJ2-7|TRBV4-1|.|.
TGCGCCAGCAGCCAAGGACTGCCAACCTACGAGCAGTACTTC
CASSQGLPTYEQYF
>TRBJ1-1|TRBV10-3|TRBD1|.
TGTGCCATCAAGGACCCTCACAGGGGGCGGAGGACTGAAGCTTTCTTT
CAIKDPHRGRRTEAFF
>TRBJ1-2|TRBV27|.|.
TGTGCCAGCAGTTTGAGGCAGGAGGTAGGGTACTATGGCTACACCTTC
CASSLRQEVGYYGYTF
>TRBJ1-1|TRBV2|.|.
TGTGCCAGCAGTGAAAGGCCAGGAATGACTACTAACACTGAAGCTTTCTTT
CASSERPGMTTNTEAFF
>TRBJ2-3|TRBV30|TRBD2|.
TGTGCCTGGAAGGGACTAGCGGGAGGGGGGACTCGCACAGATACGCAGTATTTT
CAWKGLAGGGTRTDTQYF
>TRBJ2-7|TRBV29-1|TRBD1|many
TGCAGCGTTGAAGTCCAGGGGGCCTCCTACGAGCAGTACTTC
CSVEVQGASYEQYF
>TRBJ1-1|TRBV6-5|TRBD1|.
TGTGCCAGCAGTACCGGACAGGCGGCTTTCTTT
CASSTGQAAFF
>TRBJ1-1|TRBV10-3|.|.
TGTGCCATCAGTGAGTCGAATGGCAGGGAAGCTTTCTTT
CAISESNGREAFF
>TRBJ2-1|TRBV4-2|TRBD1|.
TGTGCCAGCAGCCAAGATCGCACGACAGGGGTCAACAATGAGCAGTTCTTC
CASSQDRTTGVNNEQFF
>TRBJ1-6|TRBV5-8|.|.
TGTGCCAGCAGCTCCGGTGGGGGGATTCGATCACCCCTCCACTTT
CASSSGGGIRSPLHF
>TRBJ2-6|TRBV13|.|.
TGTGCCAGCAGCTTATACTCTGGGGCCAACGTCCTGACTTTC
CASSLYSGANVLTF
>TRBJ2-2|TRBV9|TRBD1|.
TGTGCCAGCGGCAAGACAGCCCAGGGGGCCGGGGAGCTGTTTTTT
CASGKTAQGAGELFF
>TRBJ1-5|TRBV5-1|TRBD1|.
TGCGCCAGCAGCTTGACAGGGGACGATCAGCCCCAGCATTTT
CASSLTGDDQPQHF
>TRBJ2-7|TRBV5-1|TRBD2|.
TGCGCCAGCAGCTCCGTGACTAGCGGGAACTACGAGCAGTACTTC
CASSSVTSGNYEQYF
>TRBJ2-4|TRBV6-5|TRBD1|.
TGTGCCACTTTTGCCGGGACAGGGAGCGGGCACATTCAGTACTTC
CATFAGTGSGHIQYF
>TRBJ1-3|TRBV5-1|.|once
TGCGCCAGCAGCTTGGAGGTGAGGCCGGGAGCTGGAAACACCATATATTTT
CASSLEVRPGAGNTIYF
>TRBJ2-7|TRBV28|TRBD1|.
TGTGCCAGCATCCCTGGGGACAGGGCCTCCTACGAGCAGTACTTC
CASIPGDRASYEQYF
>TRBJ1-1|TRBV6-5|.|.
TGTGCCAGCGCCCTATGGGCCCGGAACACTGAAGCTTTCTTT
CASALWARNTEAFF
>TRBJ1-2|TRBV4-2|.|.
TGTGCCAGCAGCCAAGACGCTAACTATGGCTACACCTTC
CASSQDANYGYTF
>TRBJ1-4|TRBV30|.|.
TGTGCCTGGAGCAGCGGTCGGGACAATCCACGTGAAAAACTGTTTTTT
CAWSSGRDNPREKLFF
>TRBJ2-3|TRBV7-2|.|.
TGTGCCAGCAGCCGACGGTCAGGAACAGATACGCAGTATTTT
CASSRRSGTDTQYF
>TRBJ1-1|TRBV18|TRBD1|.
TGTGCCAGCTCACAAAGGACAGGAAACACTGAAGCTTTCTTT
CASSQRTGNTEAFF
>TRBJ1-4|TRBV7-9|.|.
TGTGCCAGCAGCTTAGCGGGAGGGGCAGGGGAAAAACTGTTTTTT
CASSLAGGAGEKLFF
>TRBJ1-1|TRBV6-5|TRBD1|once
TGTGCCAGCAGAATATACGACAGGGGAACTGAAGCTTTCTTT
CASRIYDRGTEAFF
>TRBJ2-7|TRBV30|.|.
TGTGCCGGAGGGAAACAGTTTACCTACGAGCAGTACTTC
CAGGKQFTYEQYF
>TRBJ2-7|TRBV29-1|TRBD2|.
TGCAGCGTTGAGGGCGGGAGCCACGAGCAGTACTTC
CSVEGGSHEQYF
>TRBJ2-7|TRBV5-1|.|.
TGCGCCAGCAGCTTGGCGGGACAAGTCCACGAGCAGTACTTC
CASSLAGQVHEQYF